These 15 T cell receptor beta chains were all obtained from the same sample, sequenced in a study of Ad26.COV2.S vaccination and SARS-CoV-2 variants (dated by TCRdb to the early 2020s). Libraries were prepared through the immunoSEQ multiplex PCR assay. TCRdb obtained this table from immuneACCESS and retained in-frame rearrangements with V and J assigned. These tables miss some clones; where compared with another copy, unresolved V genes account for less than half of the shortfall, and the remainder is unexplained. Within this sample are a few hundred thousand clones, with about nine tenths of them counted one time only. The ten largest account for over 1.5% of the sample. According to the study, the label for this sample's treatment or condition signals: some 19 received Ad26.COV2.S at low or high dose, single or two shots; 5 received placebo; per-sample allocation not given. Repertoires of vaccine and placebo recipients were sequenced from samples collected on day 63 after the first injection.

The material sequenced was peripheral blood, taken in a trial of Ad26.COV2.S vaccine versus placebo. These receptors all come from a person between 18 and 60 years old who received the Ad26.COV2.S COVID-19 vaccine or a placebo.

This clone appeared a single time. The chain has TRBV5-1 and TRBJ2-5; the match to TRBD2 covers 11 bases. The ends lost 0 bases at V and 4 bases at J; junction bases unmatched: 2. This CDR3 region has 15 residues. In germline, CDR1 is SGHRS, CDR2 YFSETQ. The DNA for the CDR3 is TGCGCCAGCAGCTTGGAACTAGCGGGAGTAGAGACCCAGTACTTC. Its translation is CASSLELAGVETQYF.

The gene calls are TRBV24-1 and TRBJ2-1, with TRBD2 matching 7 bases. Germline lookup yields CDR1 KGHDR and CDR2 SFDVKD. Losses at the gene ends were 5 bases for V and 8 bases for J; bases not matched to a gene: 11. The CDR3 contains 15 residues. This CDR3 is CATSAPRGLNYEQFF. In DNA form, the CDR3 reads TGTGCCACCAGTGCCCCGCGGGGACTAAACTATGAGCAGTTCTTC.

Details on this clone: Other DNA sequences in the same sample also yield this CDR3. The chain has TRBV10-2 and TRBJ2-2; TRBD1 matches 10 bases. Losses at the gene ends were 9 bases for V and 4 bases for J; bases not matched to a gene: 8. CDR3 size: 15 residues. Germline V lookup: CDR1 WSHSY, CDR2 SAAADI. The CDR3 reads CASRQGARGTGELFF. The CDR3 bases are TGCGCCAGTCGACAGGGGGCGCGAGGCACCGGGGAGCTGTTTTTT.

This chain joins TRBV28 and TRBJ2-7; 7 nucleotides match TRBD2. V was pared by 10 bases and J by 1 base, with 10 bases of the junction left unmatched. The CDR3 extends over 14 amino acids. Per the germline V gene, CDR1 is MDHEN and CDR2 is SYDVKM. CDR3 DNA sequence: TGTGCCACCCACCCACTAGCGTGGTCCTACGAGCAGTACTTC. It specifies CATHPLAWSYEQYF.

The chain has TRBV6-5 and TRBJ2-7; the match to TRBD2 covers 9 bases. The germline V gene has CDR1 MNHEY and CDR2 SVGAGI. V trimming: 6 bases; J trimming: 4 bases; junction bases outside the gene matches: 4. This CDR3 is 13 amino acids long. CDR3 region: CASRLAGKYEQYF. In DNA form, the CDR3 reads TGTGCCAGCAGGCTAGCGGGAAAATACGAGCAGTACTTC.

The J gene is TRBJ1-1, the V gene TRBV5-1; D remains ambiguous. The CDR3 is 14 residues long. Germline loops: CDR1 SGHRS, CDR2 YFSETQ. V shed 0 bases and J shed 0 bases, with 6 bases lying between them. The CDR3 is CASSLEGMNTEAFF. CDR3 sequence (DNA): TGCGCCAGCAGCTTGGAGGGCATGAACACTGAAGCTTTCTTT.

Here the CDR3 DNA reads TGTGCCTGGTCGGGCAGCTCAGATACGCAGTATTTT. Residues: CAWSGSSDTQYF. This chain connects TRBV30 to TRBJ2-3; no reliable D call. V was clipped by 5 bases and J by 4 bases, with 10 bases between them. The germline CDR1 and CDR2 sequences are GTSNPN and SVGIG (reference sequence). The CDR3 is made up of 12 amino acids.

The V gene is TRBV5-6, the J gene TRBJ1-5, with 8 nucleotides matching TRBD1. J gave up 8 bases and V 4 bases, and 5 bases lay outside the gene matches. CDR1 and CDR2 from the germline V gene are SGHDT and YYEEEE. This CDR3 is 13 amino acids long. CDR3 nucleotides: TGTGCCAGCAGCAGACAGGGGTTGGAGCCCCAGCATTTT. Translating gives CASSRQGLEPQHF.

The V gene is TRBV30, the J gene TRBJ2-3; TRBD2 aligns across 10 bases. V was pared by 2 bases and J by 3 bases, with 11 bases of the junction left unmatched. CDR1 and CDR2 from the germline V gene are GTSNPN and SVGIG (reference sequence). The CDR3 covers 17 residues. CDR3 residues: CAWSPTPLAGVTDTQYF. The CDR3 DNA follows: TGTGCCTGGAGTCCGACTCCGCTAGCGGGAGTTACAGATACGCAGTATTTT.

V gene TRBV4-1 combines with J gene TRBJ1-2; a possible D gene is TRBD1 (6 bases). CDR3 length equals 18 residues. From germline, CDR1 is MGHRA and CDR2 YSYEKL. Between the trimmed V and J ends, which lost 2 bases and 2 bases, there was a span of 21 bases. The CDR3 nucleotides are TGCGCCAGCAGCCAAATTCGGCAGCGGGGGGGCATCAACTATGGCTACACCTTC. Translation: CASSQIRQRGGINYGYTF.

The CDR3 region is CASSPRRSATDTQYF. The CDR3 DNA follows: TGTGCCAGCAGTCCACGGAGGAGCGCGACAGATACGCAGTATTTT. The chain couples TRBV2 to TRBJ2-3, with D maybe TRBD2 (5 bases). Germline V gives CDR1 SNHLY, CDR2 FYNNEI. CDR3 length: 15 residues. Trimming took off 5 bases at V and 3 bases at J, with 15 bases between the two ends.

This sequence joins TRBV28 and TRBJ2-7, with TRBD1 as a possible D gene (5 bases). The germline gives CDR1 MDHEN, CDR2 SYDVKM. Trimming stripped 6 bases from V and 6 bases from J, with 12 bases between. The CDR3 is 12 residues long. As DNA, the CDR3 is TGTGCCAGCAGCTCTGGTGGGGCCGAGCAGTACTTC. Translating gives CASSSGGAEQYF.

The chain has TRBV5-1 and TRBJ2-1; TRBD1 might be the D (5 bases). Trimming removed 4 bases from V and 2 bases from J, with 19 bases in between. Germline-derived CDR1 and CDR2 are SGHRS and YFSETQ. The CDR3 loop spans 17 amino acids. This CDR3 is CASSIGPSRGPYNEQFF. CDR3 DNA: TGCGCCAGCAGCATTGGACCCTCAAGGGGCCCCTACAATGAGCAGTTCTTC.

The rearrangement links TRBV9 to TRBJ1-2; D is unresolved. The V end lost 3 bases, the J end lost 4 bases, and 16 bases lay between the germline ends. The CDR3 is 15 residues long. In germline, CDR1 is SGDLS, CDR2 YYNGEE. For the CDR3, the DNA is TGTGCCAGCAGCGGATTGACTCATGAGGGCTATGGCTACACCTTC. It yields the protein CASSGLTHEGYGYTF.

V and J are TRBV6-5 and TRBJ2-1; D gene unclear. The V and J ends lost 6 bases and 8 bases respectively, with 17 bases between them. Germline V gene data show CDR1 as MNHEY and CDR2 as SVGAGI. The CDR3 consists of 14 residues. The CDR3 bases are TGTGCCAGCAGGGCTAGGCGGTGGAGCGATGAGCAGTTCTTC. Its translation is CASRARRWSDEQFF.